This T cell receptor beta chain was identified during a study of OX40 agonist ivuxolimab in advanced cancers. In the study overall: Patients received ivuxolimab, an agonistic anti-OX40 (CD134) antibody. Ivuxolimab, which patients received intravenously every 2 weeks, was dosed at 0.01 to 10 mg/kg.

As for this clone: The antigen is not known.

Assay used: immunoSEQ multiplex PCR; TCRdb lists only in-frame clones, some missing. Among tens of thousands of clones, about 89% were seen once, and the ten largest hold around 43%. The study, taken as a whole, reports: Expanded clones were, on average, more numerous in CD8+ T cells than in CD4+.

Germline values: CDR1 MNHEY, CDR2 SMNVEV (reference sequence). This CDR3 has 15 amino acids. The sample consisted of CD4+ or CD8+ T cells sorted from blood, taken in a trial of the OX40 agonist ivuxolimab. This clonotype was sampled from an adult with an advanced solid tumor such as melanoma, head and neck, liver or kidney cancer. This chain connects TRBV27 to TRBJ2-5; maybe TRBD1 (7 bases). The J call is in doubt because the DNA end fits TRBJ2-7 better. The CDR3: CASSQTGRNSDEQYF. CDR3 nucleotide sequence: TGTGCCAGCAGCCAGACAGGGAGGAACTCTGACGAGCAGTACTTC.